This TCR beta chain was sequenced during a study of post-analysis software for immune sequencing data. This clonotype was found a few times. The antigen remains undetermined. CDR3 size: 15 residues. CDR1 and CDR2 (germline): LGHNA, YNFKEQ. Study results and caveats: Samples from a shared batch, those prepared together, strongly co-clustered by F measure. Compared against controls, patients with multiple sclerosis displayed significantly lower normalized Chao1 diversity. Patients carried a few TRBV segments more frequently than controls did, and TRBV5-6, TRBV5-1 and TRBV20-1 were among them.

Unique molecular identifiers tagged the TCR beta cDNA libraries. Approximately 500,000 cDNA molecules were obtained per 1 to 10 million input T cells. TCRdb fed the PCR reads into MiXCR, producing one record per CDR3 protein. The sample carries roughly 800,000 distinct CDR3 sequences, about 45% recorded once. This rearrangement joins TRBV4-2 to TRBJ2-5, with 7 nucleotides matching TRBD1. The last part of the DNA fits TRBJ2-7 better; the J call may be wrong. Sequences were obtained from blood. The source is a girl aged 5-17 years with multiple sclerosis. Here the CDR3 DNA reads TGTGCCAGCAGCCCTCAGGCGCAGGGGGACTACGAGCAGTACTTC. This sequence encodes CASSPQAQGDYEQYF.